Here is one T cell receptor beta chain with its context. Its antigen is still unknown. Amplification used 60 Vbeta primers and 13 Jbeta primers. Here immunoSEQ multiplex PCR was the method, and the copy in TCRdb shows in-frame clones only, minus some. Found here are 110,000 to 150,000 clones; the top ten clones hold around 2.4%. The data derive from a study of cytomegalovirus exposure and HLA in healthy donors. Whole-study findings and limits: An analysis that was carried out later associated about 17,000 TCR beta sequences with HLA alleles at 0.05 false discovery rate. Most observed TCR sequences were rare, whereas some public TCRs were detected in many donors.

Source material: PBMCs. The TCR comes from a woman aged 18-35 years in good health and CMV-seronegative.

The CDR3 here is CASSLYRGTDTQYF. In DNA, the CDR3 is TGTGCCAGCAGCTTATACAGGGGGACAGATACGCAGTATTTT. The chain couples TRBV7-9 to TRBJ2-3, with TRBD1 matching over 8 bases. With V trimmed by 2 bases and J by 3 bases, 1 base remained unmatched. Germline V gives CDR1 SEHNR, CDR2 FQNEAQ (reference sequence). This CDR3 is built from 14 residues.